This entry lists 27 T cell receptor beta chains sequenced from one sample in a study of post-analysis software for immune sequencing data. Study conclusions and caveats: Compared with controls, patients had more of 4 to 6 TRBV segments, including TRBV5-6, TRBV5-1 and TRBV20-1.

Prepared TCR beta cDNA libraries contained unique molecular identifiers. Using its own MiXCR run on the PCR reads, TCRdb lists one record per CDR3 protein. The sample shows approximately 440,000 distinct CDR3 sequences, around 40% of them seen only once. These receptors' antigens are unknown. The material sequenced was blood. These receptors all come from a girl aged 10-17 years with multiple sclerosis.

This clonotype was seen a handful of times. The V call is TRBV4-1, the J call TRBJ2-3; TRBD2 aligns across 8 bases. The CDR3 sequence is 14 residues long. Per germline, CDR1 MGHRA and CDR2 YSYEKL. V lost 7 bases, J lost 4 bases, and 7 bases stayed unmatched. For the CDR3, the DNA is TGCGCCAGCACCCGGGAGGGATTAGCAGATACGCAGTATTTT. Translated: CASTREGLADTQYF.

The rearrangement links TRBV6-7 to TRBJ2-7, with TRBD2 matching 11 bases. TRBV6-7 is an ORF, and what it does is uncertain. The CDR3 runs 15 residues. Trimming took 11 bases from V and 0 from J; bases not matched to a gene: 9. Here the CDR3 reads CAGDLAGGSSYEQYF. The CDR3 DNA is TGTGCCGGAGATTTAGCGGGAGGGAGCTCCTACGAGCAGTACTTC.

This chain links TRBV6-5 with TRBJ2-7; TRBD1 aligns across 11 bases. Trimming at V came to 4 bases and at J to 3 bases, leaving 14 bases not matched to a gene. The CDR3 is 18 amino acids. Germline CDR1 reads MNHEY; CDR2 reads SVGAGI. Written as DNA, the CDR3 is TGTGCCAGCAGTTTAACAAGGACAGGGGGCGTCCCTAACTACGAGCAGTACTTC. Translating it yields CASSLTRTGGVPNYEQYF.

The chain combines TRBV29-1 with TRBJ1-1, with D hard to call. V was pared by 7 bases and J by 0 bases, with 12 bases between. The germline gives CDR1 SQVTM, CDR2 ANQGSEA. The CDR3 has 13 residues. CDR3 sequence reads: CSAGGLMNTEAFF. In nucleotides, the CDR3 is TGCAGCGCGGGCGGGCTAATGAACACTGAAGCTTTCTTT.

The CDR3 DNA is TGCAGCGTGTTCAGGGTCGGTAATGAAAAACTGTTTTTT. Its translation is CSVFRVGNEKLFF. This chain joins TRBV29-1 and TRBJ1-4; perhaps TRBD1 as D (5 bases). There are 13 residues in the CDR3. Germline loops: CDR1 SQVTM, CDR2 ANQGSEA. With 6 bases removed from V and 4 bases from J, the gap between germline ends came to 12 bases.

This clonotype was found a few times. V and J are TRBV5-6 and TRBJ2-5; no clear D gene. The CDR3 has 17 amino acids. CDR1 and CDR2 from the germline V gene are SGHDT and YYEEEE. The germline V and J ends were trimmed by 4 bases and 1 base, with 20 bases remaining between them. CDR3 DNA: TGTGCCAGCAGCGCCAAAACCCGGGCAGACACCCAAGAGACCCAGTACTTC. Protein product: CASSAKTRADTQETQYF.

J is TRBJ2-1 and V is TRBV9; no definite D call. Germline V lookup: CDR1 SGDLS, CDR2 YYNGEE. Deletions cut 0 bases from V and 8 bases from J, with 9 bases between. The CDR3 is 13 amino acids. The CDR3 DNA sequence: TGTGCCAGCAGCGTAGGGCCTAGTGATGAGCAGTTCTTC. Its protein product is CASSVGPSDEQFF. Using reference TRBV9 and TRBJ2-1 for the parts outside the CDR3, the full variable domain is DSGVTQTPKHLITATGQRVTLRCSPRSGDLSVYWYQQSLDQGLQFLIQYYNGEERAKGNILERFSAQQFPDLHSELNLSSLELGDSALYFCASSVGPSDEQFFGPGTRLTVL.

V gene TRBV12-3 or TRBV12-4 combines with J gene TRBJ2-1, with D uncertain. This CDR3 comprises 13 residues. V lost 7 bases and J 12 bases, leaving 19 bases between the germline ends. The CDR3: CASTFAGPGGQFF. CDR3 nucleotides: TGTGCCAGCACCTTCGCCGGACCGGGTGGGCAGTTCTTC.

This chain joins TRBV5-1 and TRBJ2-5; 10 positions agree with TRBD2. This CDR3 region has 15 residues. Losses at the gene ends were 1 base for V and 5 bases for J; bases not matched to a gene: 5. Germline values: CDR1 SGHRS, CDR2 YFSETQ. CDR3 nucleotide sequence: TGCGCCAGCAGCTTGAGAAGCGGGAGGGAGGAGACCCAGTACTTC. This gives the protein CASSLRSGREETQYF.

This clonotype turned up a few times. The V call is TRBV7-9, the J call TRBJ2-5; unclear D gene. Germline V gives CDR1 SEHNR, CDR2 FQNEAQ (reference sequence). The CDR3 contains 14 residues. Trimming stripped 5 bases from V and 1 base from J, with 11 bases between. The CDR3 spells CASSLLSRQETQYF. The CDR3 DNA sequence: TGTGCCAGCAGCCTACTAAGTCGCCAAGAGACCCAGTACTTC.

Of note for this clonotype: At one of its ends the junction is not consistent with the germline gene, which may arise from a read error. The chain joins TRBV24-1 to TRBJ1-1; 7 bases are a match to TRBD1. The germline V gene encodes CDR1 KGHDR and CDR2 SFDVKD. This CDR3 spans 14 amino acids. CDR3 residues: CATSDLTGDTEDFF. The CDR3 DNA reads as TGTGCCACCAGTGATTTAACAGGGGACACTGAAGATTTCTTT.

This clonotype was counted a few times. This chain uses TRBV5-5 with TRBJ2-7; 9 bases fit TRBD2. CDR1 is SGHKS, CDR2 YYEKEE, per germline (reference sequence). J lost 0 bases, V lost 5 bases, and 6 bases had no gene match. There are 15 residues in the CDR3. The CDR3 reads CASSPSGRLSYEQYF. In DNA, the CDR3 is TGTGCCAGCAGTCCGAGCGGGAGGCTCTCCTACGAGCAGTACTTC.

This clonotype has a handful of counts. The J gene is TRBJ1-2, the V gene TRBV7-6; no reliable D call. The V gene's germline CDR1 is SGHVS and CDR2 FNYEAQ. CDR3 length: 13 residues. Trimming left V 0 bases short and J 4 bases short, with 6 bases between. The CDR3 loop is CASSLADGYGYTF. In DNA, the CDR3 is TGTGCCAGCAGCTTAGCAGACGGCTATGGCTACACCTTC.

This clonotype was seen only a few times. The chain couples TRBV5-5 to TRBJ2-7; D is undetermined. CDR1 and CDR2 from the germline V gene are SGHKS and YYEKEE (reference sequence). V dropped 0 bases and J dropped 0 bases, with 7 bases sitting between them. The CDR3 spans 14 residues. The chain's CDR3 is CASSLVAASYEQYF. In DNA form, the CDR3 reads TGTGCCAGCAGCTTGGTGGCAGCCTCCTACGAGCAGTACTTC.

This chain connects TRBV6-6 to TRBJ1-1; 9 bases are shared with TRBD1. Trimming took 10 bases from V and 6 from J; bases not matched to a gene: 9. From germline, CDR1 is MNHNY and CDR2 SVGAGI (reference sequence). The CDR3 runs 13 residues. CDR3 in DNA: TGTGCCACATGGGACAGGGCAACCCCTGAAGCTTTCTTT. Protein sequence: CATWDRATPEAFF.

This chain joins TRBV9 and TRBJ1-5, with D unresolved. Per germline, CDR1 SGDLS and CDR2 YYNGEE. V shed 6 bases and J shed 3 bases, with 19 bases lying between them. The CDR3 has 16 residues. In nucleotides, the CDR3 is TGTGCCAGCACCAAGTTACCGGCAGAGGACAATCAGCCCCAGCATTTT. This sequence encodes CASTKLPAEDNQPQHF.

The chain recombines TRBV5-5 with TRBJ1-1; tentatively, D is TRBD1 (5 bases). Germline lookup yields CDR1 SGHKS and CDR2 YYEKEE (reference sequence). V was cut by 0 bases and J by 5 bases, with 11 bases left in between. The CDR3 consists of 14 residues. CDR3 region: CASSLGAGPTEAFF. Here the CDR3 DNA reads TGTGCCAGCAGCTTGGGGGCAGGGCCGACTGAAGCTTTCTTT.

The V call is TRBV29-1, the J call TRBJ1-2; a possible D gene is TRBD1 (6 bases). CDR1 and CDR2 from the germline V gene are SQVTM and ANQGSEA. Trimming took 6 bases from V and 4 from J, leaving 15 bases between them. The CDR3 covers 13 residues. CDR3 amino acids: CSVEGGQRYGYTF. In DNA form, the CDR3 reads TGCAGCGTGGAGGGGGGACAACGCTATGGCTACACCTTC.

This clonotype occurred many times. J is TRBJ2-1 and V is TRBV5-1; 8 positions match TRBD1. CDR3 length: 15 amino acids. Looked up from germline, CDR1 is SGHRS and CDR2 is YFSETQ. The V segment lost 0 bases and the J segment 2 bases; nucleotides outside the gene matches: 1. DNA of the CDR3: TGCGCCAGCAGCTTGGGGACAGGGCCCTACAATGAGCAGTTCTTC. It codes for CASSLGTGPYNEQFF.

This clonotype has only a few counts. This chain links TRBV10-3 with TRBJ2-5; tentatively, D is TRBD1 or TRBD2 (5 bases each). V was cut by 6 bases and J by 0 bases, with 11 bases left in between. The CDR3 is made up of 14 amino acids. Germline CDR1 ENHRY, CDR2 SYGVKD. The CDR3 coding sequence is TGTGCCATCAGGGGGACGGCGTACCAAGAGACCCAGTACTTC. It yields the protein CAIRGTAYQETQYF.

This clonotype appeared a few times. The chain employs TRBV28 and TRBJ2-3; 7 bases align to TRBD2. Trimming at V came to 7 bases and at J to 1 base, leaving 2 bases not matched to a gene. This CDR3 contains 13 residues. Germline V lookup: CDR1 MDHEN, CDR2 SYDVKM. This chain's CDR3 is CASISGGTDTQYF. The CDR3 DNA follows: TGTGCCAGCATAAGCGGGGGCACAGATACGCAGTATTTT.

V usage is TRBV12-3 or TRBV12-4 and J usage is TRBJ2-1; D is uncertain. V lost 5 bases, J lost 8 bases, and 13 bases lay in between. The CDR3 has 13 amino acids. As DNA, the CDR3 is TGTGCCAGCAGTCACGTAGCCGTGGATGAGCAGTTCTTC. Its protein is CASSHVAVDEQFF.

The rearrangement uses TRBV5-1 and TRBJ2-3; 9 nucleotides line up with TRBD2. CDR1 and CDR2 from the germline V gene are SGHRS and YFSETQ. The CDR3 runs 14 residues. V dropped 7 bases and J dropped 1; count of bases not matched to a gene: 4. DNA for the CDR3: TGCGCCAGCCGGCGGGAGGGCGGCACAGATACGCAGTATTTT. It specifies CASRREGGTDTQYF. Together with reference TRBV5-1 and TRBJ2-3, the CDR3 gives the full variable domain: KAGVTQTPRYLIKTRGQQVTLSCSPISGHRSVSWYQQTPGQGLQFLFEYFSETQRNKGNFPGRFSGRQFSNSRSEMNVSTLELGDSALYLCASRREGGTDTQYFGPGTRLTVL.

This clonotype has only a few counts. The chain recombines TRBV20-1 with TRBJ1-6; 7 bases are shared with TRBD1. J gave up 7 bases and V 2 bases, and 14 bases lay outside the gene matches. Germline V gives CDR1 DFQATT, CDR2 SNEGSKA (reference sequence). The CDR3 has 17 amino acids. The CDR3, as DNA: TGCAGTGCTAGACCCCGGGACAGTATTCCCCCGAATTCACCCCTCCACTTT. As protein: CSARPRDSIPPNSPLHF.

The V gene is TRBV5-6, the J gene TRBJ2-2; D unclear. CDR1 is SGHDT and CDR2 is YYEEEE in the germline V gene. Trimming stripped 0 bases from V and 6 bases from J, with 6 bases between. The CDR3 totals 13 residues. The CDR3 is CASSLAVPGELFF. DNA of the CDR3: TGTGCCAGCAGCTTGGCTGTCCCCGGGGAGCTGTTTTTT.

The chain combines TRBV4-1 with TRBJ1-1; TRBD1 might be the D (6 bases). The germline gives CDR1 MGHRA, CDR2 YSYEKL. Trimming left V 0 bases short and J 5 bases short, with 13 bases between. The CDR3 sequence is 15 residues long. The CDR3 DNA sequence: TGCGCCAGCAGCCAAGAAGGCGCAGGGGAAACTGAAGCTTTCTTT. Its translation is CASSQEGAGETEAFF.

The rearrangement links TRBV29-1 to TRBJ2-7; D not certain. The CDR3 is made up of 13 amino acids. The germline gives CDR1 SQVTM, CDR2 ANQGSEA. V lost 1 base, J lost 7 bases, and 14 bases lay in between. This chain's CDR3 is CSVEVFGEGEQYF. CDR3 nucleotide sequence: TGCAGCGTTGAAGTTTTTGGGGAAGGGGAGCAGTACTTC.